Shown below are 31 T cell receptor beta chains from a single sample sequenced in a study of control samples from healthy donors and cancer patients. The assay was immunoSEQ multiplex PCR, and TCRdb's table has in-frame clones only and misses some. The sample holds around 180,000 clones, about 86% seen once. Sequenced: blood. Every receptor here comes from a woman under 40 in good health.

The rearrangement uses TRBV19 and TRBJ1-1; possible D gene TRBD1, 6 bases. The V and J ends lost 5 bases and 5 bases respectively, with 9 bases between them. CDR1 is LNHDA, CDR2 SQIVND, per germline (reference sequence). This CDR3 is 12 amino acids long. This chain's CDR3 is CASSVQGTEAFF. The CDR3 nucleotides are TGTGCCAGTAGTGTTCAGGGGACTGAAGCTTTCTTT.

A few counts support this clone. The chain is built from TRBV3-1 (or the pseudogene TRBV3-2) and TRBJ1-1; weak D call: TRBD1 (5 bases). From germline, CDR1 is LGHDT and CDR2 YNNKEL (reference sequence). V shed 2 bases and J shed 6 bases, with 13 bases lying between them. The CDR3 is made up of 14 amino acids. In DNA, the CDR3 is TGTGCCAGCAGCCAATCGCGGACACGGCCTGAAGCTTTCTTT. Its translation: CASSQSRTRPEAFF.

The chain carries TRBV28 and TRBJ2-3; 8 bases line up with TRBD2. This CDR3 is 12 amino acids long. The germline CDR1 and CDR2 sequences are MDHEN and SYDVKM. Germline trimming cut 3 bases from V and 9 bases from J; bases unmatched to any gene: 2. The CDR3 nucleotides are TGTGCCAGCAGTTTTCAGCGGGAGACGCAGTATTTT. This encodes CASSFQRETQYF.

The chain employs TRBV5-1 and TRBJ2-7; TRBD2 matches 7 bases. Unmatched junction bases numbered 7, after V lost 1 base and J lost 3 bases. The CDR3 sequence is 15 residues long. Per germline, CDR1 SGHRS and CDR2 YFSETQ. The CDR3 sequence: CASSLFSAGDYEQYF. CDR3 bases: TGCGCCAGCAGCTTGTTTTCTGCGGGAGACTACGAGCAGTACTTC.

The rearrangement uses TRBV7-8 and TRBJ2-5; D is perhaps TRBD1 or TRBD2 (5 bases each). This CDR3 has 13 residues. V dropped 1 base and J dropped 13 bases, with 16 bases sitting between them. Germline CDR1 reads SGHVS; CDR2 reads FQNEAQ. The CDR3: CASSLDNDERGYF. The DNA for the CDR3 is TGTGCCAGCAGCTTAGACAACGATGAGAGGGGGTACTTC. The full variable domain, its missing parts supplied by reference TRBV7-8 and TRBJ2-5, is GAGVSQSPRYKVAKRGQDVALRCDPISGHVSLFWYQQALGQGPEFLTYFQNEAQLDKSGLPSDRFFAERPEGSVSTLKIQRTQQEDSAVYLCASSLDNDERGYFGPGTRLLVL.

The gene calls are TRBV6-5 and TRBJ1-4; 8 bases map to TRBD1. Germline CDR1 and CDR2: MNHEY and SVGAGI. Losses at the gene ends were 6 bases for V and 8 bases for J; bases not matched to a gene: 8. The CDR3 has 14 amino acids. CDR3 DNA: TGTGCCAGCAGCGTCGGATGGGACAGGGAAAAACTGTTTTTT. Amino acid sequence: CASSVGWDREKLFF.

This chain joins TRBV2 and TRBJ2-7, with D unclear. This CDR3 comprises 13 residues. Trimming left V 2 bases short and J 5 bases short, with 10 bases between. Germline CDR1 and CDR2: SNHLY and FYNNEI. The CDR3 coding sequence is TGTGCCAGCAGTGAATCGCTTCCCGACGAGCAGTACTTC. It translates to CASSESLPDEQYF.

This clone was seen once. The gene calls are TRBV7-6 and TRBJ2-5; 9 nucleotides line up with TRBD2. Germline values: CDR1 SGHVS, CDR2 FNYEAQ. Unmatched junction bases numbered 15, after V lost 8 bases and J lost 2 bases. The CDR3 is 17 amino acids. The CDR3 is CASSGSLSGGRQETQYF. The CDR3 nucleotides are TGTGCCAGCTCTGGGAGTTTGAGCGGGGGGAGGCAAGAGACCCAGTACTTC.

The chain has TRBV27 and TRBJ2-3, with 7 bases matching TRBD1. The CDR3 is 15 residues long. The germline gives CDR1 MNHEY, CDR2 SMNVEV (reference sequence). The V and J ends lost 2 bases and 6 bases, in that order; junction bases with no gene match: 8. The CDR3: CASSLGDSQADTQYF. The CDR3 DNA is TGTGCCAGCAGTTTAGGGGACAGTCAGGCGGATACGCAGTATTTT.

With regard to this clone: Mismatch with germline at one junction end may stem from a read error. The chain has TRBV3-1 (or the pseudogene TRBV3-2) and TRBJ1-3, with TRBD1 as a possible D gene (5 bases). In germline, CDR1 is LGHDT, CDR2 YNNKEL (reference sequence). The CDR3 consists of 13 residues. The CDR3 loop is CVSSQGVPLPIYF. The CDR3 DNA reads TGTGTCAGCAGCCAAGGGGTCCCGCTCCCCATATATTTT.

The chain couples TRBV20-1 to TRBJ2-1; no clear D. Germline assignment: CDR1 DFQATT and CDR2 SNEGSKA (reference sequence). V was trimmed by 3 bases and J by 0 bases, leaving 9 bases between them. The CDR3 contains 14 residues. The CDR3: CSASWLRSYNEQFF. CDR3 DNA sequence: TGCAGTGCTAGTTGGCTACGCTCCTACAATGAGCAGTTCTTC.

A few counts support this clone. The CDR3 sequence: CASSLRQDGTDTQYF. The DNA for the CDR3 is TGTGCCAGCAGCTTACGGCAGGATGGCACAGATACGCAGTATTTT. This chain joins TRBV7-9 and TRBJ2-3; unclear D gene. Germline values: CDR1 SEHNR, CDR2 FQNEAQ (reference sequence). This CDR3 has 15 amino acids. The V gene lost 2 bases and the J gene lost 1 base, with 10 bases spanning the gap. Full variable domain (remainder filled in from reference TRBV7-9 and TRBJ2-3): DTGVSQNPRHKITKRGQNVTFRCDPISEHNRLYWYRQTLGQGPEFLTYFQNEAQLEKSRLLSDRFSAERPKGSFSTLEIQRTEQGDSAMYLCASSLRQDGTDTQYFGPGTRLTVL.

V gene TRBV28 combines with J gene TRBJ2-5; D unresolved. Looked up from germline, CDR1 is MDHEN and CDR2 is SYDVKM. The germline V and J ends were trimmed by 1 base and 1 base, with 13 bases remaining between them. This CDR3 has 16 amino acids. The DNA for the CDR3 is TGTGCCAGCAGTTTATTGGCACCTAACTCCCAAGAGACCCAGTACTTC. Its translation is CASSLLAPNSQETQYF.

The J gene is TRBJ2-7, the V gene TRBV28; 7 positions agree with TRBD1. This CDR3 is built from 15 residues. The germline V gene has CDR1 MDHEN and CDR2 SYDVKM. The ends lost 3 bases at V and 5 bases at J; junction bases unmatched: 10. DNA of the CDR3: TGTGCCAGCAGTTTGAACAGGGGTTTTACAAACGAGCAGTACTTC. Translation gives CASSLNRGFTNEQYF.

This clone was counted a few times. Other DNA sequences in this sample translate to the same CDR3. CDR3 nucleotides: TGCAGCGTAGCGACGGGACACGGAAACACCATATATTTT. Translated, it gives CSVATGHGNTIYF. V and J are TRBV29-1 and TRBJ1-3, with D maybe TRBD1 (6 bases). V lost 6 bases and J lost 4, with 13 bases in between. Germline V lookup: CDR1 SQVTM, CDR2 ANQGSEA. The CDR3 sequence is 13 residues long.

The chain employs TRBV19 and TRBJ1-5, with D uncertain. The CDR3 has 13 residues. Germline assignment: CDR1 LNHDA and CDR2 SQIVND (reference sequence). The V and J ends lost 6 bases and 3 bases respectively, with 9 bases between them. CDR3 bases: TGTGCCAGTAGCGGCAGGCTCAATCAGCCCCAGCATTTT. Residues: CASSGRLNQPQHF. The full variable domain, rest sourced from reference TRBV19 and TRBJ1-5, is DGGITQSPKYLFRKEGQNVTLSCEQNLNHDAMYWYRQDPGQGLRLIYYSQIVNDFQKGDIAEGYSVSREKKESFPLTVTSAQKNPTAFYLCASSGRLNQPQHFGDGTRLSIL.

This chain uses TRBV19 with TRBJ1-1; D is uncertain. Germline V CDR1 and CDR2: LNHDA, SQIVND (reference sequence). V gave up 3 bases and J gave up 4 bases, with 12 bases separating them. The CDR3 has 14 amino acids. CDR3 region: CASSISGPGTEAFF. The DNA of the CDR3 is TGTGCCAGTAGTATTTCCGGCCCCGGCACTGAAGCTTTCTTT.

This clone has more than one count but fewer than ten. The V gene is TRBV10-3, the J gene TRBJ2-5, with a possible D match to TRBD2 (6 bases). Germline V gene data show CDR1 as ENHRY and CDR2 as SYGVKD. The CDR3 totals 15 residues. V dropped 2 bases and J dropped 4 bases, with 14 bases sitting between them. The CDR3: CAISEPYGGGETQYF. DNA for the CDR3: TGTGCCATCAGTGAGCCTTACGGGGGAGGAGAGACCCAGTACTTC.

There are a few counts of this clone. In DNA, the CDR3 is TGTGCCAGCAGCTTAGGGACGGGAAATGAAAAACTGTTTTTT. Its translation: CASSLGTGNEKLFF. V and J are TRBV7-8 and TRBJ1-4; D remains ambiguous. The CDR3 covers 14 residues. V lost 1 base and J 5 bases, leaving 8 bases between the germline ends. Germline V gene data show CDR1 as SGHVS and CDR2 as FQNEAQ.

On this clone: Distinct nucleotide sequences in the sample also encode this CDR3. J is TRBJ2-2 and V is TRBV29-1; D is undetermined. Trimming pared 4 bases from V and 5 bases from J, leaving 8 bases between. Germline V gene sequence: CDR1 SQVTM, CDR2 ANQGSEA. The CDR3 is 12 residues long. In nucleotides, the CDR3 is TGCAGCGTTGTATTAGGTACCGGGGAGCTGTTTTTT. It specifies CSVVLGTGELFF.

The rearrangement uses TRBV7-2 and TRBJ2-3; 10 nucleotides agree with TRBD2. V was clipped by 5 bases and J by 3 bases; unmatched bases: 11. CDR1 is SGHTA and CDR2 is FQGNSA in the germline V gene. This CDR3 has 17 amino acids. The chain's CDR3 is CASSLVSSGSGTDTQYF. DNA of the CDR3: TGTGCCAGCAGCCTAGTTTCTAGCGGGAGCGGTACAGATACGCAGTATTTT.

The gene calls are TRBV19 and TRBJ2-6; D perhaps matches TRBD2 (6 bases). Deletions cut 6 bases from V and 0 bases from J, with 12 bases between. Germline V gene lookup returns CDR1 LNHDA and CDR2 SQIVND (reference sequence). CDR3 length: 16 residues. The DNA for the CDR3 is TGTGCCAGTAGGGGACGGGGGACCTCTGGGGCCAACGTCCTGACTTTC. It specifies CASRGRGTSGANVLTF. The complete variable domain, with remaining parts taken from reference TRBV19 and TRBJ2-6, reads DGGITQSPKYLFRKEGQNVTLSCEQNLNHDAMYWYRQDPGQGLRLIYYSQIVNDFQKGDIAEGYSVSREKKESFPLTVTSAQKNPTAFYLCASRGRGTSGANVLTFGAGSRLTVL.

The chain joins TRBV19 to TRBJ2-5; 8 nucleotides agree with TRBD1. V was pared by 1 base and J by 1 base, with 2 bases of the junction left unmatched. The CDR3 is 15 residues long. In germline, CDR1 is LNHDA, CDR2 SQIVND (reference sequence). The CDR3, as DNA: TGTGCCAGTAGTATAGGACAGGGGTTCCAAGAGACCCAGTACTTC. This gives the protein CASSIGQGFQETQYF.

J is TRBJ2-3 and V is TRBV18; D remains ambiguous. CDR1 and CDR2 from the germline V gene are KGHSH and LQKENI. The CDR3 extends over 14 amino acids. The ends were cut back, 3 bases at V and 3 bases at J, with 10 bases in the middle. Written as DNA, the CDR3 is TGTGCCAGCTCACCGGCGGTACGGACAGATACGCAGTATTTT. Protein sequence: CASSPAVRTDTQYF.

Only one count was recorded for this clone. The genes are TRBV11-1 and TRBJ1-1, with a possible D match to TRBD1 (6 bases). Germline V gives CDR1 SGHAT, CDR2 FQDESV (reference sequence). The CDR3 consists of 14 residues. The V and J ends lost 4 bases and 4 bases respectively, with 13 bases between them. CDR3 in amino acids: CASSSAGGRTEAFF. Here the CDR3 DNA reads TGTGCCAGCAGCTCCGCGGGGGGGCGCACTGAAGCTTTCTTT.

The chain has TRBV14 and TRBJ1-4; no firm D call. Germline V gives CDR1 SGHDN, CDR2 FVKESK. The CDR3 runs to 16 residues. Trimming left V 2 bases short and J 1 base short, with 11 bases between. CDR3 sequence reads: CASSQQSGLTNEKLFF. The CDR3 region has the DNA TGTGCCAGCAGCCAACAAAGCGGGTTAACTAATGAAAAACTGTTTTTT.

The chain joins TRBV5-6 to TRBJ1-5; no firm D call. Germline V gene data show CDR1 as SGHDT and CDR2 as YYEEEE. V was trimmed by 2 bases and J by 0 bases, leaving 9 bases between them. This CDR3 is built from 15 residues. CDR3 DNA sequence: TGTGCCAGCAGCTTTGGCAGCCTTAGCAATCAGCCCCAGCATTTT. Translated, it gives CASSFGSLSNQPQHF.

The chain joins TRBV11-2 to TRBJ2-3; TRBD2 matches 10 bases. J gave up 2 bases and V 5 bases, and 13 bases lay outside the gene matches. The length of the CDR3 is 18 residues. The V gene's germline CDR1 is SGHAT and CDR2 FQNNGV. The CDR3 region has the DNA TGTGCCAGCAGCCCGACAGGCAATAGCGGGGGGTACACAGATACGCAGTATTTT. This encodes CASSPTGNSGGYTDTQYF.

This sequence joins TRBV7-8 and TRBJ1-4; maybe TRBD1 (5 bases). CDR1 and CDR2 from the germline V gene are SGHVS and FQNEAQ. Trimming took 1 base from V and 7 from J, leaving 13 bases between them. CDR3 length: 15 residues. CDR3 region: CASSLGLGGSEKLFF. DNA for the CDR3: TGTGCCAGCAGCTTAGGATTGGGGGGGAGTGAAAAACTGTTTTTT. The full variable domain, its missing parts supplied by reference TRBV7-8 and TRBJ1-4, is GAGVSQSPRYKVAKRGQDVALRCDPISGHVSLFWYQQALGQGPEFLTYFQNEAQLDKSGLPSDRFFAERPEGSVSTLKIQRTQQEDSAVYLCASSLGLGGSEKLFFGSGTQLSVL.

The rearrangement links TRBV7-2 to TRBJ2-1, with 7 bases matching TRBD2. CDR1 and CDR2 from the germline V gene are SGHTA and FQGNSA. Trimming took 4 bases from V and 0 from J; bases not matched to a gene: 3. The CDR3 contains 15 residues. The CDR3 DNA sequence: TGTGCCAGCAGCTATAGCGGGCACTCCTACAATGAGCAGTTCTTC. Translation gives CASSYSGHSYNEQFF.

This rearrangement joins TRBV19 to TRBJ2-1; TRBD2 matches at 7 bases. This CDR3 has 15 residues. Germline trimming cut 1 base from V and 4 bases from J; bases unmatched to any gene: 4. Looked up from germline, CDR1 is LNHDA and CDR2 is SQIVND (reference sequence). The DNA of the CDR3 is TGTGCCAGTAGTATAGCGGGAGGACCATACAATGAGCAGTTCTTC. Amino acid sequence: CASSIAGGPYNEQFF.